These 23 T cell receptor beta chains were all obtained from the same sample, sequenced in a study of T cell responses to AZD1222 COVID-19 vaccine. The assay was immunoSEQ multiplex PCR, and TCRdb's table has in-frame clones only and misses some. The data contain just over 150,000 clones, approximately 90% of them singletons. This sample comprised peripheral blood, obtained on day 0 of AZD1222 vaccination. The receptors originated from an adult in good health.

V is TRBV7-6 and J is TRBJ2-7; 9 bases line up with TRBD2. Germline V gives CDR1 SGHVS, CDR2 FNYEAQ. The CDR3 totals 15 residues. Trimming took 5 bases from V and 5 from J; bases not matched to a gene: 10. CDR3: CASSTGGGRAHEQYF. The CDR3 DNA is TGTGCCAGCAGCACCGGAGGCGGGAGGGCCCACGAGCAGTACTTC.

V and J are TRBV10-3 and TRBJ2-7; D is perhaps TRBD1 or TRBD2 (7 bases each). Per germline, CDR1 ENHRY and CDR2 SYGVKD. This CDR3 has 14 residues. With 4 bases removed from V and 3 bases from J, the gap between germline ends came to 13 bases. The CDR3 DNA is TGTGCCATCAGTGGCGGCAGGGGGGGCTACGAGCAGTACTTC. Protein sequence: CAISGGRGGYEQYF.

This CDR3 is CASSRDRATGELFF. CDR3 bases: TGTGCCAGCTCCCGGGACAGGGCAACCGGGGAGCTGTTTTTT. This chain joins TRBV2 and TRBJ2-2; TRBD1 aligns across 9 bases. This CDR3 spans 14 amino acids. Trimming cost V 8 bases and J 5 bases; bases outside gene matches: 6. Germline lookup yields CDR1 SNHLY and CDR2 FYNNEI.

The chain is built from TRBV15 and TRBJ1-5, with 8 bases lining up with TRBD1. J was trimmed by 4 bases and V by 0 bases; bases with no gene match: 8. There are 17 residues in the CDR3. Germline V lookup: CDR1 LNHNV, CDR2 YYDKDF (reference sequence). CDR3 loop: CATSRERQGRLNQPQHF. The CDR3, as DNA: TGTGCCACCAGCAGAGAGAGACAGGGGAGGCTGAATCAGCCCCAGCATTTT.

This chain connects TRBV9 to TRBJ1-2, with 7 bases identical to TRBD1. Per germline, CDR1 SGDLS and CDR2 YYNGEE. With 0 bases clipped from V and 5 bases from J, the junction kept 7 bases outside the gene matches. CDR3 length: 15 residues. The CDR3 DNA reads as TGTGCCAGCAGCGTAGCGTACAGGGGAGGGTATGGCTACACCTTC. Its protein product is CASSVAYRGGYGYTF.

This chain links TRBV21-1 with TRBJ2-7. TRBV21-1 is deemed a pseudogene. The CDR3 extends over 14 amino acids. In nucleotides, the CDR3 is TGTGCCAGCAGCAACGGGGCAGAAACATACGAGCAGTACTTC. Translated, it gives CASSNGAETYEQYF.

J is TRBJ2-7 and V is TRBV4-2, with D possibly matching TRBD1 (6 bases). The CDR3 length is 15 residues. Germline-derived CDR1 and CDR2 are LGHNA and YNFKEQ. Trimming cost V 5 bases and J 1 base, with 15 bases left between them. CDR3 sequence: CASSYNLQGSYEQYF. The CDR3 DNA follows: TGTGCCAGCAGCTATAACCTACAGGGTTCCTACGAGCAGTACTTC.

The chain couples TRBV5-8 to TRBJ1-3; 7 bases match TRBD1. The CDR3 totals 15 residues. Germline V gene sequence: CDR1 SGHTS, CDR2 YDEGEE. V lost 5 bases to trimming and J lost 2 bases; unmatched junction nucleotides: 7. DNA of the CDR3: TGTGCCAGCAGTTACAGGGGTGGGACTGGAAACACCATATATTTT. Its protein is CASSYRGGTGNTIYF.

The rearrangement uses TRBV15 and TRBJ2-3; TRBD2 aligns across 12 bases. Germline V gives CDR1 LNHNV, CDR2 YYDKDF (reference sequence). CDR3 size: 16 residues. The V segment lost 5 bases and the J segment 5 bases; nucleotides outside the gene matches: 8. CDR3 bases: TGTGCCACCAGCGGGGCTAGCGGGAGGGCTGTAGATACGCAGTATTTT. Protein: CATSGASGRAVDTQYF.

The V and J genes are TRBV7-9 and TRBJ2-1; TRBD2 is a possible D gene (7 bases). Germline CDR1 is SEHNR and CDR2 is FQNEAQ (reference sequence). Trimming left V 8 bases short and J 6 bases short, with 17 bases between. There are 14 residues in the CDR3. The CDR3 DNA reads as TGTGCCAGCCTTGCGGAGAGGGGGGGCAATGAGCAGTTCTTC. Encoded protein: CASLAERGGNEQFF.

The chain is built from TRBV9 and TRBJ2-7, with D possibly TRBD1 on 6 matching bases. The CDR3 is 14 amino acids. The V end was cut by 3 bases, the J end by 2 bases, with 12 bases between. CDR1 and CDR2 from the germline V gene are SGDLS and YYNGEE. In DNA, the CDR3 is TGTGCCAGCAGCGCCCAGGGGACCCCCTACGAGCAGTACTTC. Its protein is CASSAQGTPYEQYF.

V is TRBV2 and J is TRBJ2-1, with TRBD2 matching over 14 bases. The CDR3 runs 21 residues. In germline, CDR1 is SNHLY, CDR2 FYNNEI. Losses at the gene ends were 4 bases for V and 0 bases for J; bases not matched to a gene: 14. The CDR3 reads CASSAVGGLAGERSSYNEQFF. CDR3 bases: TGTGCCAGCAGTGCGGTTGGGGGACTAGCGGGAGAGAGGAGCTCCTACAATGAGCAGTTCTTC.

The CDR3 DNA sequence: TGTGCCAGTAGTCCACGACAGGGGAAGAACACTGAAGCTTTCTTT. It codes for CASSPRQGKNTEAFF. The chain has TRBV19 and TRBJ1-1; TRBD1 agrees at 8 bases. This CDR3 region has 15 residues. V gave up 5 bases and J gave up 1 base; unmatched junction bases: 6. CDR1 and CDR2 (germline): LNHDA, SQIVND (reference sequence).

The genes are TRBV28 and TRBJ2-2, with TRBD1 matching over 9 bases. CDR3 length: 15 residues. Germline CDR1 and CDR2: MDHEN and SYDVKM. V shed 1 base, J shed 6 bases, and the junction held 3 bases outside the gene matches. In nucleotides, the CDR3 is TGTGCCAGCAGTTTATCGGGACAGGGTGCCGGGGAGCTGTTTTTT. Encoded protein: CASSLSGQGAGELFF.

The chain links TRBV6-1 to TRBJ2-1, with TRBD2 matching over 13 bases. The CDR3 has 16 amino acids. V dropped 4 bases and J dropped 5; count of bases not matched to a gene: 5. CDR1 is MNHNS and CDR2 is SASEGT in the germline V gene. CDR3 DNA: TGTGCCAGCAGTGGCCAGGGACTAGCGGGAAACAATGAGCAGTTCTTC. This sequence encodes CASSGQGLAGNNEQFF.

This clone showed up just once. The chain employs TRBV3-1 (or the pseudogene TRBV3-2) and TRBJ1-6; D remains unclear. The CDR3 sequence is 14 residues long. Trimming cost V 0 bases and J 6 bases, with 6 bases left between them. Germline lookup yields CDR1 LGHDT and CDR2 YNNKEL (reference sequence). The CDR3 sequence: CASSQDPLNSPLHF. CDR3 DNA: TGTGCCAGCAGCCAAGATCCTCTTAATTCACCCCTCCACTTT.

This sequence joins TRBV13 and TRBJ2-1, with D hard to call. Trimming stripped 4 bases from V and 5 bases from J, with 9 bases between. The germline CDR1 and CDR2 sequences are PRHDT and FYEKMQ (reference sequence). The CDR3 is 13 residues long. CDR3 bases: TGTGCCAGCAGCTCCCCCTTGGACAATGAGCAGTTCTTC. Translated, it gives CASSSPLDNEQFF. Supplemented by reference TRBV13 and TRBJ2-1, the full variable domain reads AAGVIQSPRHLIKEKRETATLKCYPIPRHDTVYWYQQGPGQDPQFLISFYEKMQSDKGSIPDRFSAQQFSDYHSELNMSSLELGDSALYFCASSSPLDNEQFFGPGTRLTVL.

The V call is TRBV7-2, the J call TRBJ2-3; the D gene is possibly TRBD2 (6 bases). Germline V gives CDR1 SGHTA, CDR2 FQGNSA. CDR3 length: 15 residues. V lost 5 bases and J 2 bases, leaving 14 bases between the germline ends. This CDR3 is CASSPQGLNTDTQYF. CDR3 bases: TGTGCCAGCAGCCCGCAGGGACTTAACACAGATACGCAGTATTTT.

This chain uses TRBV5-6 with TRBJ2-3; D is undetermined. CDR1 is SGHDT, CDR2 YYEEEE, per germline. There are 13 residues in the CDR3. Deletions cut 0 bases from V and 2 bases from J, with 4 bases between. CDR3 DNA sequence: TGTGCCAGCAGCTTGGAATACACAGATACGCAGTATTTT. This codes for CASSLEYTDTQYF.

The rearrangement links TRBV7-9 to TRBJ1-2; D is uncertain. The CDR3 covers 14 residues. Germline V gene lookup returns CDR1 SEHNR and CDR2 FQNEAQ (reference sequence). V was pared by 2 bases and J by 2 bases, with 9 bases between. The DNA of the CDR3 is TGTGCCAGCAGCTTAACGGCCACGAACTATGGCTACACCTTC. Amino acids: CASSLTATNYGYTF.

This clone was picked up one time. The J gene is TRBJ1-2, the V gene TRBV2; 11 bases map to TRBD1. V trimming: 6 bases; J trimming: 4 bases; junction bases outside the gene matches: 7. This CDR3 contains 15 residues. Looked up from germline, CDR1 is SNHLY and CDR2 is FYNNEI. This CDR3 reads CASRDRDRGFYGYTF. The CDR3 region has the DNA TGTGCCAGCAGGGATCGGGACAGGGGGTTCTATGGCTACACCTTC. The full variable domain, rest sourced from reference TRBV2 and TRBJ1-2, is EPEVTQTPSHQVTQMGQEVILRCVPISNHLYFYWYRQILGQKVEFLVSFYNNEISEKSEIFDDQFSVERPDGSNFTLKIRSTKLEDSAMYFCASRDRDRGFYGYTFGSGTRLTVV.

The genes are TRBV5-5 and TRBJ2-7; 8 bases fit TRBD2. The germline CDR1 and CDR2 sequences are SGHKS and YYEKEE (reference sequence). This CDR3 is 15 amino acids long. V gave up 2 bases and J gave up 0 bases; unmatched junction bases: 4. The CDR3 coding sequence is TGTGCCAGCAGCTTCCTAGCGGGTGCCTCCTACGAGCAGTACTTC. Translated, it gives CASSFLAGASYEQYF.

The chain links TRBV5-1 to TRBJ2-1, with 8 bases lining up with TRBD2. Germline CDR1 SGHRS, CDR2 YFSETQ. This CDR3 is 15 amino acids long. The V gene end was trimmed by 2 bases and the J gene end by 5 bases; junction bases not matched to a gene: 6. The CDR3 DNA sequence: TGCGCCAGCAGCTTAATGCTAGCGGGTAACAATGAGCAGTTCTTC. It codes for CASSLMLAGNNEQFF.